Listed here are 10 T cell receptor beta chains from one sample, sequenced in a study of blood T cells in healthy people across ages. Primers used in a second PCR of about 6 to 11 cycles were a sample-barcoded 5' primer and a J-beta primer mix. One entry per CDR3 protein, called by TCRdb with MiXCR from the 5' RACE reads. Among about 780,000 distinct CDR3 sequences listed, around 45% were seen once. The specimen sequenced was blood. The receptor source for this set is a man older than 75 in good health.

This chain connects TRBV7-3 to TRBJ2-7; 9 nucleotides agree with TRBD1. This CDR3 has 16 residues. Germline values: CDR1 SGHTA, CDR2 FQGTGA. Germline trimming cut 2 bases from V and 6 bases from J; bases unmatched to any gene: 11. The CDR3 spells CASSLDAGTGRREQYF. Here the CDR3 DNA reads TGTGCCAGCAGCTTAGACGCTGGGACAGGGAGACGCGAGCAGTACTTC.

The V call is TRBV20-1, the J call TRBJ1-4, with a possible D match to TRBD1 (5 bases). This CDR3 has 15 residues. With 6 bases removed from V and 8 bases from J, the gap between germline ends came to 22 bases. The germline gives CDR1 DFQATT, CDR2 SNEGSKA (reference sequence). CDR3 sequence reads: CSAPRGGARVEKLFF. In DNA, the CDR3 is TGCAGTGCCCCAAGAGGAGGGGCGCGAGTCGAAAAACTGTTTTTT.

V usage is TRBV20-1 and J usage is TRBJ2-7; D is tentatively TRBD1 or TRBD2 (5 bases each). Germline CDR1 reads DFQATT; CDR2 reads SNEGSKA (reference sequence). The CDR3 runs to 14 residues. Trimming cost V 1 base and J 4 bases, with 14 bases left between them. The CDR3 here is CSARAGHVPYEQYF. CDR3 DNA: TGCAGTGCTAGAGCGGGGCACGTACCATACGAGCAGTACTTC.

The V and J genes are TRBV27 and TRBJ2-3; no definite D call. V was shortened by 5 bases and J by 0 bases, with 12 bases between the two germline ends. CDR3 length: 15 amino acids. Per the germline V gene, CDR1 is MNHEY and CDR2 is SMNVEV (reference sequence). The DNA for the CDR3 is TGTGCCAGCAGTCTGCAGTCAGCTAGCACAGATACGCAGTATTTT. Translating gives CASSLQSASTDTQYF.

The chain couples TRBV3-1 to TRBJ2-1; possible D gene TRBD1, 5 bases. Germline-derived CDR1 and CDR2 are LGHDT and YNNKEL (reference sequence). V was trimmed by 5 bases and J by 4 bases, leaving 21 bases between them. The CDR3 has 17 amino acids. As DNA, the CDR3 is TGTGCCAGCAGCTTCCGAAGACAGTCCAGAAAATACAATGAGCAGTTCTTC. This gives the protein CASSFRRQSRKYNEQFF.

This clonotype has a single count. The chain links TRBV13 to TRBJ2-7, with D perhaps TRBD1 (6 bases). Germline CDR1 PRHDT, CDR2 FYEKMQ (reference sequence). V was trimmed by 4 bases and J by 3 bases, leaving 16 bases between them. The CDR3 runs 15 residues. The CDR3 region is CASSSLTGTHYEQYF. CDR3 bases: TGTGCCAGCAGCTCCTTGACCGGGACACACTACGAGCAGTACTTC. The full variable domain, completed using reference TRBV13 and TRBJ2-7, is AAGVIQSPRHLIKEKRETATLKCYPIPRHDTVYWYQQGPGQDPQFLISFYEKMQSDKGSIPDRFSAQQFSDYHSELNMSSLELGDSALYFCASSSLTGTHYEQYFGPGTRLTVT.

This clonotype was seen at least ten times. The chain carries TRBV28 and TRBJ2-3; TRBD2 agrees at 10 bases. Germline V gene sequence: CDR1 MDHEN, CDR2 SYDVKM. With V trimmed by 6 bases and J by 2 bases, 14 bases remained unmatched. The CDR3 length is 18 residues. The CDR3 loop is CASRGRHAAGGPTDTQYF. CDR3 nucleotides: TGTGCCAGCAGAGGACGACATGCAGCGGGAGGGCCCACAGATACGCAGTATTTT.

V usage is TRBV20-1 and J usage is TRBJ2-7; TRBD1 agrees at 7 bases. The CDR3 is 14 amino acids. V shed 8 bases and J 1 base; nucleotides not matched to a gene: 11. The germline CDR1 and CDR2 sequences are DFQATT and SNEGSKA (reference sequence). The CDR3 nucleotides read TGCAGTCCCCACCAGACAGGGACGTCCTACGAGCAGTACTTC. Translated, it gives CSPHQTGTSYEQYF.

The J gene is TRBJ2-3, the V gene TRBV5-1; the match to TRBD1 covers 12 bases. Unmatched junction bases numbered 7, after V lost 4 bases and J lost 1 base. The CDR3 has 17 residues. Germline assignment: CDR1 SGHRS and CDR2 YFSETQ. The CDR3 loop is CASSRDRGQYGTDTQYF. CDR3 DNA: TGCGCCAGCAGCCGGGACAGGGGGCAGTACGGCACAGATACGCAGTATTTT. The complete variable domain, with remaining parts taken from reference TRBV5-1 and TRBJ2-3, reads KAGVTQTPRYLIKTRGQQVTLSCSPISGHRSVSWYQQTPGQGLQFLFEYFSETQRNKGNFPGRFSGRQFSNSRSEMNVSTLELGDSALYLCASSRDRGQYGTDTQYFGPGTRLTVL.

A remark on this clonotype: Compared with germline, one end of the junction differs, possibly owing to a read error. The chain is built from TRBV14 and TRBJ2-3, with 8 bases identical to TRBD2. CDR1 is SGHDN, CDR2 FVKESK, per germline. There are 15 residues in the CDR3. CDR3 sequence: CASSQTGGPTGTQYF. Here the CDR3 DNA reads TGTGCCAGCAGCCAAACGGGAGGGCCGACAGGTACGCAGTATTTT. Drawing the rest from reference TRBV14 and TRBJ2-3, the complete variable domain is EAGVTQFPSHSVIEKGQTVTLRCDPISGHDNLYWYRRVMGKEIKFLLHFVKESKQDESGMPNNRFLAERTGGTYSTLKVQPAELEDSGVYFCASSQTGGPTGTQYFGPGTRLTVL.